This TCR delta chain was identified in a study of γδ T cells in repeated Plasmodium falciparum infection (dated by TCRdb to 2020 to 2022). In terms of the full investigation: The natural-infection arm enrolled Malian children exposed to intense seasonal malaria transmission and compared the Malian children with Australian children matched for age and gender. Roughly 5 malaria-naive U.S. adults underwent four controlled human malaria infections by bites from P. falciparum NF54-infected Anopheles stephensi mosquitoes over about 640 days. Samples were collected from controlled-infection subjects at baseline, immediately before selected infections, and 21 days after each infection. Malian gammadelta TCR repertoires were analysed cross-sectionally during no-transmission periods and longitudinally across acute febrile malaria episodes. In the study, the shaping of the human gammadelta T cell repertoire by repeated Plasmodium falciparum infection was examined using natural infection in Mali and controlled human malaria infection. What the authors observed across the whole study: In Vdelta2-negative, largely Vdelta1+, gammadelta TCR repertoires, repeated controlled infections appeared to drive waves of new clonotype selection. The controlled-infection cohort was small, limiting analysis of inter-individual variability in gammadelta T cell responses. Vgamma9/Vdelta2+ TCR repertoires showed a highly stable polyclonal repertoire over time and infection, with many inter-individual overlapping TCRgamma sequences. Compared with Australian children, Malian children appeared to have Vdelta2-negative gammadelta TCR repertoires that were more clonally expanded, less diverse and less shared. The Malian cohort was drawn from a small rural village made up mostly of one ethnic group, which limits generalizability.

Spanning cysteine to phenylalanine, the CDR3 consists of 15 amino acids. The read is trimmed to its CDR3 DNA, 45 bases read in frame from base 1. V has 4 bases trimmed and J has 0 bases trimmed; junction bases matching no gene number 8. CDR1 TVYSNPD and CDR2 GDNSRS were looked up in the germline V gene (reference sequence). For bulk TCR repertoire analysis, Vgamma9/Vdelta2+ and Vdelta2-negative gammadelta T cell populations were flow-sorted out of peripheral blood mononuclear cells. Details on this clone: Its antigen specificity is not known. No base quality values were provided; no much bigger clone lies one nucleotide off.

Libraries were prepared through multiplex PCR. Sequencing was carried out with an Illumina MiSeq. Both TCR gamma (TRG) and TCR delta (TRD) chains were sequenced from each sorted gammadelta T cell sample. The published analysis was carried out like this. The repertoire analyses used clonotype tree plots, the accumulated frequency of the top 20 clonotypes, and diversity index (DI) and D75 metrics. TCRdb called clones from the public reads with CATT, and repeated DNA sequences were later combined into one row. The authors' filters were not applied to this entry. The sample table holds tens of thousands of delta-chain clones, of which roughly 2% were seen once. Roughly 25% of the sample belongs to the ten largest clones.

The chain joins TRDV3 to TRDJ2; TRDD3 aligns with 7 central bases. Because TCRdb records no J gene, it was assigned here through a match of the DNA to germline. The clonotype was recovered from a pool of human donors (malaria-infected and uninfected, not separated). Sequenced sample: gamma-delta T cells from blood. The CDR3 reads as follows: CASSGGPALTAQLFF. The bases read TGTGCCTCCTCTGGGGGTCCCGCTTTGACAGCACAACTCTTCTTT.